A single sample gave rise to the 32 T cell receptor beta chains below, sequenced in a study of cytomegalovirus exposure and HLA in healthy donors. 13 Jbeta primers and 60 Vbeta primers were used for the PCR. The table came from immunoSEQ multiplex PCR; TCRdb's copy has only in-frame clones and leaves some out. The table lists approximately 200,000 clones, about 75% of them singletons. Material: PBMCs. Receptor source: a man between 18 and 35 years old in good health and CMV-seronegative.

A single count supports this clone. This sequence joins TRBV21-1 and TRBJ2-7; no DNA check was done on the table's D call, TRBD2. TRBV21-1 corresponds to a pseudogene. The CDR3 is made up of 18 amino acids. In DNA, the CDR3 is TGTGCCAGCAGCAAAGCCGCGAAGACTAGCGGGGCCTCCTACGAGCAGTACTTC. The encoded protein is CASSKAAKTSGASYEQYF.

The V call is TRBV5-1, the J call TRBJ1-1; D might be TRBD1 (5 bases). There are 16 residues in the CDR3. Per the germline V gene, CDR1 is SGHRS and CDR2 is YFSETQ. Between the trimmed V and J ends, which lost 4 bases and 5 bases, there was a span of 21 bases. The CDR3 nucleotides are TGCGCCAGCAGCCCGCCTCCCGGGACCGCGGGAACTGAAGCTTTCTTT. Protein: CASSPPPGTAGTEAFF.

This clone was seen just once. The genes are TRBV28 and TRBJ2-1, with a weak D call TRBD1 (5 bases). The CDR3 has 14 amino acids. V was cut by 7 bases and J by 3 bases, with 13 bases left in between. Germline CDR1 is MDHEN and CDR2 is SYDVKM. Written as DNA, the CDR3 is TGTGCCAGCAACAGGCTACCGCTCTACAATGAGCAGTTCTTC. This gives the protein CASNRLPLYNEQFF.

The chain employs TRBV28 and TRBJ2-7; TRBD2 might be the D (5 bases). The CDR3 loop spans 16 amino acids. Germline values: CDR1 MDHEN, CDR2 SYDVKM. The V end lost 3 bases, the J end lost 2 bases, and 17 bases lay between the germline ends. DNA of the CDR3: TGTGCCAGCAGTTTGTTCGTTGCGACGGGGACCTACGAGCAGTACTTC. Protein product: CASSLFVATGTYEQYF.

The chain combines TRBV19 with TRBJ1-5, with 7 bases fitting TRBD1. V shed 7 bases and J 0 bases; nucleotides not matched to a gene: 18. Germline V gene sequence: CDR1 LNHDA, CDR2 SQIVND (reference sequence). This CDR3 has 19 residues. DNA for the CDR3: TGTGCCAGTACTTTTGGGACGCCGGGACAGATGTATAGCAATCAGCCCCAGCATTTT. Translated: CASTFGTPGQMYSNQPQHF.

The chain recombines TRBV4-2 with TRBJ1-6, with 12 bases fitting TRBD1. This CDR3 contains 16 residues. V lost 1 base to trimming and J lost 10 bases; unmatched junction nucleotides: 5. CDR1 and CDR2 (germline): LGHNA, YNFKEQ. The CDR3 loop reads CASSQGDRGRESPLHF. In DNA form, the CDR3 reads TGTGCCAGCAGCCAAGGGGACAGGGGGCGCGAGTCACCCCTCCACTTT.

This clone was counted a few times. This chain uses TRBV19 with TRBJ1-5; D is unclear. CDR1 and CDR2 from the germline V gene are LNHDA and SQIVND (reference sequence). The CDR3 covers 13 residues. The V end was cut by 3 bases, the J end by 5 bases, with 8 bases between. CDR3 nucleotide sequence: TGTGCCAGTAGTATGGCATCTTATCAGCCCCAGCATTTT. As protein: CASSMASYQPQHF.

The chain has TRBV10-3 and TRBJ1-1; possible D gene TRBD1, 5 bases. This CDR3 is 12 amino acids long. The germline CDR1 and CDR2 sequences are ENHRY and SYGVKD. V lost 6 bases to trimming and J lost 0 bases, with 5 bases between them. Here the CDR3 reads CAIRDMNTEAFF. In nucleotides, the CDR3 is TGTGCCATCAGGGACATGAACACTGAAGCTTTCTTT.

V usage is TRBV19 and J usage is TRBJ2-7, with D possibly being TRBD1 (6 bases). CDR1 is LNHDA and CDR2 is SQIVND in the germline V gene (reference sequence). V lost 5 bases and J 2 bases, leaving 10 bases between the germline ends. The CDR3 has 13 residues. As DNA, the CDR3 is TGTGCCAGTAGTTCTGGACAGCCCTACGAGCAGTACTTC. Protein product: CASSSGQPYEQYF.

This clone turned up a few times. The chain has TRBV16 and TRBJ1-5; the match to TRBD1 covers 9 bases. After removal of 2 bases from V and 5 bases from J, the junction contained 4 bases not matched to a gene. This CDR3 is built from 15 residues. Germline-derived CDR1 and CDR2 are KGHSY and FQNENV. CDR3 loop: CASSQTDRGHQPQHF. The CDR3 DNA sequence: TGTGCCAGCAGCCAAACGGACAGGGGACATCAGCCCCAGCATTTT.

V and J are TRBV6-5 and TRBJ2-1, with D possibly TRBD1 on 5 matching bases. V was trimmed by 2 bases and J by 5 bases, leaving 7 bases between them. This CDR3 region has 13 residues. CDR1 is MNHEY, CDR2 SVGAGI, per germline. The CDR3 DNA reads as TGTGCCAGCAGTTACGACAGACACAATGAGCAGTTCTTC. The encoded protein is CASSYDRHNEQFF.

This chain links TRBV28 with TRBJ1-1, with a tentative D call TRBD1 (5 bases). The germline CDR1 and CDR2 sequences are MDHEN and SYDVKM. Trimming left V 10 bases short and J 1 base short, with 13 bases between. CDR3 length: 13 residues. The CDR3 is CATFRGGNTEAFF. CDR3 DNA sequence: TGTGCCACTTTCCGGGGGGGGAACACTGAAGCTTTCTTT.

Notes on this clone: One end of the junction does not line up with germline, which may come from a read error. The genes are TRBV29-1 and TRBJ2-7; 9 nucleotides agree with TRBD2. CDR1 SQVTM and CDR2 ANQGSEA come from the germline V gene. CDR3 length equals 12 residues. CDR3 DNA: TGCAGCGTCGAAGCGGGGGGTTGCGAGCAGTACTTC. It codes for CSVEAGGCEQYF.

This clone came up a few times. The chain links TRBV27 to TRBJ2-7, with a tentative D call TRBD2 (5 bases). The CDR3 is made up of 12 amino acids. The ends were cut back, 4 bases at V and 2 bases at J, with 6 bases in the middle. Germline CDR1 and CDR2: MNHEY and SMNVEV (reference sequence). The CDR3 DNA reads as TGTGCCAGCAGTTCCGGGGCCTACGAGCAGTACTTC. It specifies CASSSGAYEQYF.

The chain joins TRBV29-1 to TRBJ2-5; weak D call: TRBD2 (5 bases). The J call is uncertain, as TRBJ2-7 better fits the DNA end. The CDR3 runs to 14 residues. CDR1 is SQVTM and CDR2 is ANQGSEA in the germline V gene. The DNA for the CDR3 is TGCAGCGTTGAAGGGGCTCCTGGGAGCTACGAGCAGTACTTC. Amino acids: CSVEGAPGSYEQYF.

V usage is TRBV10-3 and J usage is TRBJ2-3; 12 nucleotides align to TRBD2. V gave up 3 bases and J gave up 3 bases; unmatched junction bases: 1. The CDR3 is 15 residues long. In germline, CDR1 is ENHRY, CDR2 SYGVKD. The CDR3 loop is CAISEGLAGTDTQYF. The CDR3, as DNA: TGTGCCATCAGTGAAGGACTAGCGGGAACAGATACGCAGTATTTT.

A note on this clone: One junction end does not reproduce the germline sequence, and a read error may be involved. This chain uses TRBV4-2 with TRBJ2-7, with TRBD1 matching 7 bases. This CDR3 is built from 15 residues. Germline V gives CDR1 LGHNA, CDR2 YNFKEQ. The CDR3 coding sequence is TGTGCCAGCAGCCAACAGGGGGACAGTTCCTACGAGCAGCACTTC. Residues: CASSQQGDSSYEQHF.

The CDR3 DNA is TGTGCCAGCAGTGAGGGACTGGCATCCTACGAGCAGTACTTC. Its translation: CASSEGLASYEQYF. The chain has TRBV2 and TRBJ2-7, with a possible D match to TRBD2 (6 bases). This CDR3 comprises 14 residues. Trimming stripped 3 bases from V and 1 base from J, with 10 bases between. Germline CDR1 reads SNHLY; CDR2 reads FYNNEI.

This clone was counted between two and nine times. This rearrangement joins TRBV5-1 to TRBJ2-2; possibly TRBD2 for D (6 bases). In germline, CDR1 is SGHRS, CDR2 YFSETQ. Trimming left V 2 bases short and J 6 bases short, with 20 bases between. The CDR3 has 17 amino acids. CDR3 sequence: CASSFFSLGTGAGELFF. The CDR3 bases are TGCGCCAGCAGCTTTTTTAGTCTTGGTACGGGGGCCGGGGAGCTGTTTTTT.

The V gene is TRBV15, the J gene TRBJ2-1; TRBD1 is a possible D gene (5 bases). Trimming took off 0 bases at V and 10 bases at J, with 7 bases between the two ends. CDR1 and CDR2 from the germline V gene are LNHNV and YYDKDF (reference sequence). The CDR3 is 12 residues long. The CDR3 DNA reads TGTGCCACCAGCAGAGACGACAGAGAGCAGTTCTTC. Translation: CATSRDDREQFF.

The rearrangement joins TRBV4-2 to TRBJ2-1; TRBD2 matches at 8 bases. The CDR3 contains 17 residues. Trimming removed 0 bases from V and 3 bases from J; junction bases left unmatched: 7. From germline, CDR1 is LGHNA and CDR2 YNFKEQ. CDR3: CASSQDLSGGNYNEQFF. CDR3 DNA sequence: TGTGCCAGCAGCCAAGATTTGAGCGGGGGAAACTACAATGAGCAGTTCTTC.

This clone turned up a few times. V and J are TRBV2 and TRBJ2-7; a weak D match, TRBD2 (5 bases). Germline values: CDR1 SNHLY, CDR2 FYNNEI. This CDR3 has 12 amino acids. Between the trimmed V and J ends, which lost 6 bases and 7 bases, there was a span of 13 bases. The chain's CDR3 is CASRDSTGEQYF. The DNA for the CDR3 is TGTGCCAGCAGAGATTCTACGGGAGAGCAGTACTTC.

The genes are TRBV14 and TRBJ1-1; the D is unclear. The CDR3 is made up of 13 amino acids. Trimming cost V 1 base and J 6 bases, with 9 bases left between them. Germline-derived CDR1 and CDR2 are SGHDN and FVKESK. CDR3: CASSQVRFAEAFF. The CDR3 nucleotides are TGTGCCAGCAGCCAAGTCAGGTTCGCTGAAGCTTTCTTT.

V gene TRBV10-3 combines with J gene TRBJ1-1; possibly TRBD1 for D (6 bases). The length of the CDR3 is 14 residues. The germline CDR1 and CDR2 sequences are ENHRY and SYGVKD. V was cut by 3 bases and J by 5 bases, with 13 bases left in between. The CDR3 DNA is TGTGCCATCAGTGACGAGGGTAGGGGGACTGAAGCTTTCTTT. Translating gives CAISDEGRGTEAFF.

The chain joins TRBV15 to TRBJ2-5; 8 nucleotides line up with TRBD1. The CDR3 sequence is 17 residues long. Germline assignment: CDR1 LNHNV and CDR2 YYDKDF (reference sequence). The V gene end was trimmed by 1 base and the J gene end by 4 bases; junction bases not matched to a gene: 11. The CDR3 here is CATSRVIGQGLGETQYF. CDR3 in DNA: TGTGCCACCAGCAGAGTCATAGGACAGGGTCTGGGAGAGACCCAGTACTTC.

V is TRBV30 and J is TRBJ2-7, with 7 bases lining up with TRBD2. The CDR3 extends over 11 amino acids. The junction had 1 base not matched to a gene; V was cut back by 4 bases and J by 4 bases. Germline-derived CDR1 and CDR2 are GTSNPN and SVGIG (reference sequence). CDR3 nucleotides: TGTGCCTGGACTAGCGGATACGAGCAGTACTTC. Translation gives CAWTSGYEQYF.

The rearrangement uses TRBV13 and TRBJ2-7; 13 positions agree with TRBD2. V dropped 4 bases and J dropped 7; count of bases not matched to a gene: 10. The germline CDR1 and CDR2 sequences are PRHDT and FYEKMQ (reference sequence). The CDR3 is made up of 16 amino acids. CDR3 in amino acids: CASSSEGTSGIEEQYF. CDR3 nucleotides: TGTGCCAGCAGCTCTGAAGGGACTAGCGGGATAGAAGAGCAGTACTTC.

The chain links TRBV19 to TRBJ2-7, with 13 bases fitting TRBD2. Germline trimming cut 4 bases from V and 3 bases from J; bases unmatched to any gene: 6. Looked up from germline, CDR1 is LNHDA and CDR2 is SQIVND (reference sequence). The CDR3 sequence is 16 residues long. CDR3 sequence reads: CASSNGRTSGGYEQYF. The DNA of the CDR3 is TGTGCCAGTAGTAACGGAAGGACTAGCGGGGGCTACGAGCAGTACTTC.

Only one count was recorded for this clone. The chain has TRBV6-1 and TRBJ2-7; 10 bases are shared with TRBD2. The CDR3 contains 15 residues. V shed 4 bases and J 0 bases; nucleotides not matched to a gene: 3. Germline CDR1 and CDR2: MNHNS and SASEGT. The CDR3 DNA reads TGTGCCAGCAGTGGCGGACTAGCGGTCTCCTACGAGCAGTACTTC. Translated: CASSGGLAVSYEQYF.

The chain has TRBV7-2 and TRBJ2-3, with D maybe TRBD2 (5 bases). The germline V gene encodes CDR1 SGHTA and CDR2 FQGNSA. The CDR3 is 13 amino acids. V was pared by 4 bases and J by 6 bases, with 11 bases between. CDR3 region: CASSSRPGDTQYF. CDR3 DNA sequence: TGTGCCAGCAGCTCTCGTCCGGGGGATACGCAGTATTTT.

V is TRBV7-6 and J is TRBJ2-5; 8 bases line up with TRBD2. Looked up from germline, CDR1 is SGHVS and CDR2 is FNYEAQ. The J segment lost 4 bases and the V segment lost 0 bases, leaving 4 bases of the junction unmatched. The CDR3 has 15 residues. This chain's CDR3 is CASSLALAAGETQYF. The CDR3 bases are TGTGCCAGCAGCTTAGCACTAGCGGCGGGAGAGACCCAGTACTTC.

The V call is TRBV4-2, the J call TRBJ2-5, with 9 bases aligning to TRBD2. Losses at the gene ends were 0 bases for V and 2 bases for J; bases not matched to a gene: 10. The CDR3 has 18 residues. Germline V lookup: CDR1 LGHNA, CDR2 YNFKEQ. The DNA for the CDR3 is TGTGCCAGCAGCCAAGAACGCCTCGGTAGCGGGGGACAAGAGACCCAGTACTTC. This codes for CASSQERLGSGGQETQYF.